The source of this T cell receptor (beta chain) is a study of control samples from healthy donors and cancer patients. Repertoires were generated with immunoSEQ multiplex PCR, while TCRdb's copy carries only in-frame clones and drops some. This table has about 95,000 clones, 88% appearing once. The CDR3 contains 15 residues. Germline lookup yields CDR1 SGHRS and CDR2 YFSETQ. V was clipped by 4 bases and J by 4 bases, with 17 bases between them. The specimen was blood. The sequence was collected from a woman in her 70s in good health. The chain uses TRBV5-1 and TRBJ1-2; D perhaps matches TRBD1 (6 bases). DNA of the CDR3: TGCGCCAGCAGCGCCGACAGGACCTCGGGCTATGGCTACACCTTC. Residues: CASSADRTSGYGYTF.